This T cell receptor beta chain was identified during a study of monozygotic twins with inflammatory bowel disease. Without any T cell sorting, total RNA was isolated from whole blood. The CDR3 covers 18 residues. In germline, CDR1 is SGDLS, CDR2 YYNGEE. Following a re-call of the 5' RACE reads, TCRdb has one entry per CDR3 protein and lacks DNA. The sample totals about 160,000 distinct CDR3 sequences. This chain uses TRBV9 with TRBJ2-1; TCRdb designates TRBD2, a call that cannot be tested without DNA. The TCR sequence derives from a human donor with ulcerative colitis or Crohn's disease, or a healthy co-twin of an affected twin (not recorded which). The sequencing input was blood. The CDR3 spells CASSTGTSGRKIWSEQFF.